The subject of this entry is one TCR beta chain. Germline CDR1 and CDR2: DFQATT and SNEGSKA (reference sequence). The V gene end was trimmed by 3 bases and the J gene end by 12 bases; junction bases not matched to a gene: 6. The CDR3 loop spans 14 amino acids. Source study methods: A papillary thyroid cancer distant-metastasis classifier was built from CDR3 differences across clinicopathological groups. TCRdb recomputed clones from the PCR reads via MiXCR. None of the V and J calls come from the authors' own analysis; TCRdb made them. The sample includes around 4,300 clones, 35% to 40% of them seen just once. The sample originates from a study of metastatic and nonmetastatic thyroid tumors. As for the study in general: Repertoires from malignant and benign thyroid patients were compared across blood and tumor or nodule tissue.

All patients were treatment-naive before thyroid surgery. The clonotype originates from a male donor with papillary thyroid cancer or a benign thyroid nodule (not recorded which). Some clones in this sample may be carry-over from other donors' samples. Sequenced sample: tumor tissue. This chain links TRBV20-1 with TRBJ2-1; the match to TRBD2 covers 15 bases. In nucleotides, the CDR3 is TGCAGTGCTAGTGGGGGACTAGCGGGAGGTTTGCAGTTCTTC. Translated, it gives CSASGGLAGGLQFF.